These T cell receptor beta chains were read from a single sample in a study of T cells in localized non-small cell lung cancer. Some clones are missing from TCRdb's copy, which holds only in-frame ones; the method was immunoSEQ multiplex PCR. The sample contains about 82,000 clones, over 70% of which appear only once. The sample in question was PBMCs, obtained before any cancer treatment. These receptors came from a man aged 40 to 69 with stage II squamous cell lung carcinoma. CDR3s include the opening cysteine and the closing phenylalanine or tryptophan.

CASSLGQSNTEAFF TRBV19
CASSPTADQPQHF TRBV18
CASSSQSGSYTF TRBV11-2
CATSRPGTNEKLFF TRBV15
CASSWPSGGSYEQYF TRBV5-4
CASKRTSGGTDEQFF TRBV19
CASSFQWGSGNTIYF TRBV7-2
CASSLDTRNYGYTF TRBV7-2
CASSRSGGTGPTDTQYF TRBV19
CAFTGLADTGELFF TRBV7-9
CASSHGTAGEKLFF TRBV18
CASSEDRGRINTEAFF TRBV5-6
CSADSGSRADTQYF TRBV29-1
CASSSRTSGSAETQYF TRBV7-2
CASTLRSLAGGPNEQFF TRBV27
CASSEGAPTQPQHF TRBV6-1
CASSYSPGFGYTF TRBV6-5
CASSTGTGGQPQHF TRBV5-1
CASSPAGTGYDEQFF TRBV5-1
CASSLGWERLNTEAFF TRBV5-4
CASKGQGSHNEQFF TRBV14
CASSSGLAGGWGSYEQYF TRBV28
CASSLGIPGGAAEAFF TRBV5-1
CASSQDRSSFGYTF TRBV4-1
CASSLVTGFTDTQYF TRBV5-4
CASRSRQGPYNEQFF TRBV6-5
CASSFGQSLSNQPQHF TRBV27
CASSQQLNQPQHF TRBV18